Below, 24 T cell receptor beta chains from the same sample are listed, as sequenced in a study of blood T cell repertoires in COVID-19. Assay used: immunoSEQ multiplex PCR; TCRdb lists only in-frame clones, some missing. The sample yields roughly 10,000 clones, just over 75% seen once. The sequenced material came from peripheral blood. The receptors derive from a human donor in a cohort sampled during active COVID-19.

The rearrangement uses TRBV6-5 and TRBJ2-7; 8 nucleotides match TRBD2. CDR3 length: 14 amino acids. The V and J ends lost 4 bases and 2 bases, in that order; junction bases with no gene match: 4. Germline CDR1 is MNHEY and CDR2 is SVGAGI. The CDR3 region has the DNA TGTGCCAGCAGTTGGGAGCGGGGGCCCTACGAGCAGTACTTC. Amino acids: CASSWERGPYEQYF.

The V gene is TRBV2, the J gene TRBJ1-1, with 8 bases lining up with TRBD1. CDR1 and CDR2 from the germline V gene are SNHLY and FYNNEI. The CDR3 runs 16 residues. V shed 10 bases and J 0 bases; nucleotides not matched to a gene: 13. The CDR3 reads CANLGGRGQMNTEAFF. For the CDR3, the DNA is TGTGCCAATCTCGGGGGCAGGGGGCAAATGAACACTGAAGCTTTCTTT.

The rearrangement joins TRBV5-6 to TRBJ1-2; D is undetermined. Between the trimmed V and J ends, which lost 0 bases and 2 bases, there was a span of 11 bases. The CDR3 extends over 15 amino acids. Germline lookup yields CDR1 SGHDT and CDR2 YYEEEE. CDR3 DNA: TGTGCCAGCAGCTTGGATACTTCAGGCAACTATGGCTACACCTTC. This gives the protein CASSLDTSGNYGYTF.

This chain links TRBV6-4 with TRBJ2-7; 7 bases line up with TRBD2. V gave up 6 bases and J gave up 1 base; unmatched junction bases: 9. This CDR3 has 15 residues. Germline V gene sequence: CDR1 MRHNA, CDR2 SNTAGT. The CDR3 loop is CASSEESGASYEQYF. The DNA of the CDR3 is TGTGCCAGCAGCGAGGAGAGCGGGGCGTCCTACGAGCAGTACTTC.

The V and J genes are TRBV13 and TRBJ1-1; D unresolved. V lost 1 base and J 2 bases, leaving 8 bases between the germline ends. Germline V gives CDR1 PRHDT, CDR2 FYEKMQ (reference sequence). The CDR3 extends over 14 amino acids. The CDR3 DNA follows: TGTGCCAGCAGCTTAGAAGCTGAAAACACTGAAGCTTTCTTT. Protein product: CASSLEAENTEAFF.

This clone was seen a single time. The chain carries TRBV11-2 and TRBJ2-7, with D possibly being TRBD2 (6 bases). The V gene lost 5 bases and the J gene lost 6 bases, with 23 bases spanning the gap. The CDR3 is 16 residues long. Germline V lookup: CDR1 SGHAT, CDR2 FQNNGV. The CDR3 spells CASSVTSGLAQGEQYF. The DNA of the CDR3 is TGTGCCAGCAGCGTGACCTCGGGACTCGCCCAAGGCGAGCAGTACTTC.

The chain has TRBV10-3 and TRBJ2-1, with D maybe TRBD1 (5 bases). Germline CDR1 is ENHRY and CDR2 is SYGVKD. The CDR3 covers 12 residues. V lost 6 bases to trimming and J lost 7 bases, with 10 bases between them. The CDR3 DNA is TGTGCCATCAGCCTACAGGCGAATGAGCAGTTCTTC. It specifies CAISLQANEQFF.

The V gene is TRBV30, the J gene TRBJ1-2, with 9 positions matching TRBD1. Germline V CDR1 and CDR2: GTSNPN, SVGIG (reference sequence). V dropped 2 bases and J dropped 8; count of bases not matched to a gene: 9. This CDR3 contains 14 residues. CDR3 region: CAWSLLRDRVGYTF. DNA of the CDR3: TGTGCCTGGAGTCTACTCCGGGACAGGGTAGGCTACACCTTC. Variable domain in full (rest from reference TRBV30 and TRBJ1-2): SQTIHQWPATLVQPVGSPLSLECTVEGTSNPNLYWYRQAAGRGLQLLFYSVGIGQISSEVPQNLSASRPQDRQFILSSKKLLLSDSGFYLCAWSLLRDRVGYTFGSGTRLTVV.

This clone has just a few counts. CDR3 sequence reads: CASSPPGTGFEQYF. The CDR3 DNA reads TGTGCCAGCAGTCCCCCCGGGACAGGGTTCGAGCAGTACTTC. The V and J genes are TRBV27 and TRBJ2-7; 9 bases map to TRBD1. This CDR3 is 14 amino acids long. V dropped 5 bases and J dropped 6; count of bases not matched to a gene: 8. The germline V gene encodes CDR1 MNHEY and CDR2 SMNVEV (reference sequence).

The chain's CDR3 is CASSQGGQAWAGYTF. Written as DNA, the CDR3 is TGCGCCAGCAGCCAAGGGGGACAGGCGTGGGCTGGCTACACCTTC. J is TRBJ1-2 and V is TRBV4-1; the match to TRBD1 covers 8 bases. The trim removed 1 base at V and 7 bases at J, leaving 8 bases unmatched. CDR1 and CDR2 from the germline V gene are MGHRA and YSYEKL. CDR3 length: 15 residues.

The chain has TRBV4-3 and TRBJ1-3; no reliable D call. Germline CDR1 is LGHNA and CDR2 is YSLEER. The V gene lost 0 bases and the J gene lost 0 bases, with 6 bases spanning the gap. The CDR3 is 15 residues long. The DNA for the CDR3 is TGCGCCAGCAGCCAAGACAGGAACTCTGGAAACACCATATATTTT. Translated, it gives CASSQDRNSGNTIYF.

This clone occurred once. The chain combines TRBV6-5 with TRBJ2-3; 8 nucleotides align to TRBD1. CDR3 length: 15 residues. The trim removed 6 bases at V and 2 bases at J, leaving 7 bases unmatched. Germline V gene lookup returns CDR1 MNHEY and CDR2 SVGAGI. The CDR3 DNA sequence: TGTGCCAGCAGCGACAGGGGAGGTCACACAGATACGCAGTATTTT. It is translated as CASSDRGGHTDTQYF.

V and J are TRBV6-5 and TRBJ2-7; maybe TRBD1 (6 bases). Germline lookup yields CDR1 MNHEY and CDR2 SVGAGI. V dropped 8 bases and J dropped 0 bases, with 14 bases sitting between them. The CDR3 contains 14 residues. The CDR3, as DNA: TGTGCCAGCTCCAACAGGGAACTCTCCTACGAGCAGTACTTC. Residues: CASSNRELSYEQYF.

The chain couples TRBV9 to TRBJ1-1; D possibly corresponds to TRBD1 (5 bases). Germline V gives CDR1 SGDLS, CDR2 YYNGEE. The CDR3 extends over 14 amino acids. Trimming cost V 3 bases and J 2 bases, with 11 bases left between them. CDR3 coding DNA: TGTGCCAGCAGCGCGGGGGGTCTTAACACTGAAGCTTTCTTT. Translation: CASSAGGLNTEAFF.

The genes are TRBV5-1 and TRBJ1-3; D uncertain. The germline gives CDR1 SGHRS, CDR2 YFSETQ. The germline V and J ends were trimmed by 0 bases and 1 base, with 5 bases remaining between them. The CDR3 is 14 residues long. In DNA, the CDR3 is TGCGCCAGCAGCTTGGCCGGGTCTGGAAACACCATATATTTT. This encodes CASSLAGSGNTIYF.

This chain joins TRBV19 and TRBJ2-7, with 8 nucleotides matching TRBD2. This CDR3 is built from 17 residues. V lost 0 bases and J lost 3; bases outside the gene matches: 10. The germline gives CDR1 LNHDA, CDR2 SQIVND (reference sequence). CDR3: CASSIDPGRGVFYEQYF. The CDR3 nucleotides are TGTGCCAGTAGTATAGACCCCGGGAGGGGAGTTTTCTACGAGCAGTACTTC.

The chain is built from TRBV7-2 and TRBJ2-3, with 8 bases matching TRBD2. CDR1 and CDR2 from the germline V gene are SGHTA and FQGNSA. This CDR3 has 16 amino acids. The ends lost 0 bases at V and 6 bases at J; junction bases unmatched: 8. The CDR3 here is CASSLAHGGALDTQYF. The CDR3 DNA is TGTGCCAGCAGCTTAGCCCACGGGGGGGCATTGGATACGCAGTATTTT.

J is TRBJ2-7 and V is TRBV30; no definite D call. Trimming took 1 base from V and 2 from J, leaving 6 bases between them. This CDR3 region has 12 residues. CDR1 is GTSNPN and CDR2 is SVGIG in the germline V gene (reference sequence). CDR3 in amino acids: CAWSALPYEQYF. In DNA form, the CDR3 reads TGTGCCTGGAGTGCCCTACCCTACGAGCAGTACTTC.

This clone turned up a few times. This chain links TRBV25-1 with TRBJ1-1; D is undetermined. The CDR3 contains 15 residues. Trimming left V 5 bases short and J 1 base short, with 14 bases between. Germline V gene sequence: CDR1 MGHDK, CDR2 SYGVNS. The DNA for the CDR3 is TGTGCCAGCAGTCCCCTTTATGGAGGGAACACTGAAGCTTTCTTT. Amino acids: CASSPLYGGNTEAFF. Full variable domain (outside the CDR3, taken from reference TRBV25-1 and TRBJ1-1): EADIYQTPRYLVIGTGKKITLECSQTMGHDKMYWYQQDPGMELHLIHYSYGVNSTEKGDLSSESTVSRIRTEHFPLTLESARPSHTSQYLCASSPLYGGNTEAFFGQGTRLTVV.

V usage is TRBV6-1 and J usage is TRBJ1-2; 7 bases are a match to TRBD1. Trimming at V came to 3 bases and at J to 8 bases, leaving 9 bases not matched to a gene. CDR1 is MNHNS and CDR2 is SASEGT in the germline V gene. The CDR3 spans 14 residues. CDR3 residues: CASSEGQPRYGYTF. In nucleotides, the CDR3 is TGTGCCAGCAGTGAGGGACAGCCCCGCTACGGCTACACCTTC.

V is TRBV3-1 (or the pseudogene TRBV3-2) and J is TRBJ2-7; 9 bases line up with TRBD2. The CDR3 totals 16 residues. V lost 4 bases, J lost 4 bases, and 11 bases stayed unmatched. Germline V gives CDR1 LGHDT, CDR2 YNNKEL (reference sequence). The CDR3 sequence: CASSPLTLAGPYEQYF. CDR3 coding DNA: TGTGCCAGCAGCCCTCTTACACTAGCGGGCCCTTACGAGCAGTACTTC.

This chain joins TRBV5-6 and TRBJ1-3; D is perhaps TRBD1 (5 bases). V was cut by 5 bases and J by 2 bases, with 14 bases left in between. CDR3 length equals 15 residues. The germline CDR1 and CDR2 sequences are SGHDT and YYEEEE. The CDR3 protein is CASRKRVGAGNTIYF. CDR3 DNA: TGTGCCAGCAGAAAGCGGGTAGGGGCTGGAAACACCATATATTTT.

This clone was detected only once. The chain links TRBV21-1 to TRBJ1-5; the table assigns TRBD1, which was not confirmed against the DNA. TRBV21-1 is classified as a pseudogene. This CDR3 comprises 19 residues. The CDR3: CASSKIPTGAACGNQPQHF. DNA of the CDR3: TGTGCCAGCAGCAAAATACCGACAGGGGCCGCGTGTGGCAATCAGCCCCAGCATTTT.

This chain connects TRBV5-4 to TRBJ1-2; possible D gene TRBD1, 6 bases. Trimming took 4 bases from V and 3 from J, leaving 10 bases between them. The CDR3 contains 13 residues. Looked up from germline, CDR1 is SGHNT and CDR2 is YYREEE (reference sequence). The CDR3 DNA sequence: TGTGCCAGCAGCCCGGACAGAGACTATGGCTACACCTTC. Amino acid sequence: CASSPDRDYGYTF.